These 27 T cell receptor beta chains originate from one sample sequenced in a study of blood T cell repertoires in COVID-19. Sequencing was performed with immunoSEQ multiplex PCR; in TCRdb, only in-frame clones are kept and a portion is missing. The sample consists of some 180,000 clones, around 90% of them appearing once. The source material was peripheral blood. These receptors all come from a man aged 45-60 years with acute or convalescent COVID-19.

V gene TRBV6-5 combines with J gene TRBJ2-1, with TRBD2 matching 12 bases. The CDR3 length is 13 residues. From germline, CDR1 is MNHEY and CDR2 SVGAGI. Trimming took 10 bases from V and 10 from J; bases not matched to a gene: 8. In DNA form, the CDR3 reads TGTGCCACGGGACTAGCGGGCCTCGAGGAGCAGTTCTTC. Its protein is CATGLAGLEEQFF.

This chain uses TRBV7-8 with TRBJ1-4; 7 bases are shared with TRBD1. V lost 5 bases, J lost 0 bases, and 9 bases stayed unmatched. CDR1 and CDR2 from the germline V gene are SGHVS and FQNEAQ. The CDR3 is 17 amino acids. The CDR3 bases are TGTGCCAGCAGCCCTAGGGGACAGATTGCAACTAATGAAAAACTGTTTTTT. Translating it yields CASSPRGQIATNEKLFF.

CDR3 residues: CASSSTGLGLEAFF. The CDR3 nucleotides read TGTGCCAGCAGTTCGACAGGGTTGGGACTTGAAGCTTTCTTT. The chain combines TRBV2 with TRBJ1-1, with 7 bases fitting TRBD1. CDR1 and CDR2 from the germline V gene are SNHLY and FYNNEI. With 5 bases clipped from V and 7 bases from J, the junction kept 10 bases outside the gene matches. The CDR3 is 14 residues long.

The chain employs TRBV19 and TRBJ1-5; D unresolved. Germline CDR1 reads LNHDA; CDR2 reads SQIVND (reference sequence). V lost 5 bases and J lost 2, with 10 bases in between. This CDR3 contains 14 residues. The CDR3 region has the DNA TGTGCCAGTAGTTGGCGGTACGGCAATCAGCCCCAGCATTTT. Its protein is CASSWRYGNQPQHF.

Here the CDR3 DNA reads TGTGCCACCAGTGACAACTCGTTCTATGGCTACACCTTC. This translates into CATSDNSFYGYTF. The chain couples TRBV24-1 to TRBJ1-2, with D unclear. The CDR3 runs 13 residues. Germline loops: CDR1 KGHDR, CDR2 SFDVKD. Trimming stripped 4 bases from V and 4 bases from J, with 9 bases between.

The chain recombines TRBV6-5 with TRBJ2-2; TRBD2 is a possible D gene (5 bases). V lost 6 bases, J lost 1 base, and 6 bases lay in between. Germline CDR1 reads MNHEY; CDR2 reads SVGAGI. This CDR3 spans 13 amino acids. CDR3 loop: CASSRENTGELFF. The CDR3 DNA reads TGTGCCAGCAGCCGGGAGAACACCGGGGAGCTGTTTTTT.

The J gene is TRBJ2-5, the V gene TRBV27, with D possibly TRBD1 on 6 matching bases. V was pared by 6 bases and J by 1 base, with 12 bases between. The CDR3 extends over 14 amino acids. The germline gives CDR1 MNHEY, CDR2 SMNVEV (reference sequence). The CDR3 coding sequence is TGTGCCAGCAGGGAACAGGGTGTCCAAGAGACCCAGTACTTC. Translated, it gives CASREQGVQETQYF.

CDR3 nucleotides: TGTGCCAGCAGCATAAAGACAGGGAGGAATGAGCAGTTCTTC. Translation: CASSIKTGRNEQFF. The V gene is TRBV5-6, the J gene TRBJ2-1; D is perhaps TRBD1 (7 bases). The CDR3 has 14 residues. V was clipped by 4 bases and J by 7 bases, with 15 bases between them. From germline, CDR1 is SGHDT and CDR2 YYEEEE.

Comments on this clone: Other DNA sequences in the same sample also yield this CDR3. The chain combines TRBV18 with TRBJ1-5, with D perhaps TRBD1 (5 bases). The germline V gene encodes CDR1 KGHSH and CDR2 LQKENI. V lost 3 bases and J 4 bases, leaving 13 bases between the germline ends. This CDR3 comprises 15 residues. CDR3 nucleotides: TGTGCCAGCTCACCGCCGGGGGGGAGGAATCAGCCCCAGCATTTT. Translation gives CASSPPGGRNQPQHF.

In DNA form, the CDR3 reads TGTGCCAGCAGTTTCCGGGGAGGCTCCTACAATGAGCAGTTCTTC. This sequence encodes CASSFRGGSYNEQFF. The genes are TRBV28 and TRBJ2-1, with TRBD2 as a possible D gene (6 bases). V lost 3 bases and J 0 bases, leaving 9 bases between the germline ends. The germline gives CDR1 MDHEN, CDR2 SYDVKM. This CDR3 has 15 residues.

The genes are TRBV18 and TRBJ1-4; 7 nucleotides match TRBD1. In germline, CDR1 is KGHSH, CDR2 LQKENI. The CDR3 is 18 amino acids. The V segment lost 1 base and the J segment 5 bases; nucleotides outside the gene matches: 13. The CDR3: CASSPRNVATGMNEKLFF. CDR3 DNA: TGTGCCAGCTCACCACGAAATGTTGCGACAGGGATGAATGAAAAACTGTTTTTT.

The chain carries TRBV7-9 and TRBJ1-1; 7 bases align to TRBD1. The V segment lost 3 bases and the J segment 4 bases; nucleotides outside the gene matches: 5. The CDR3 extends over 14 amino acids. From germline, CDR1 is SEHNR and CDR2 FQNEAQ (reference sequence). The CDR3 spells CASSFNDRATEAFF. The CDR3 DNA reads TGTGCCAGCAGCTTTAACGACAGGGCCACTGAAGCTTTCTTT.

The chain joins TRBV16 to TRBJ2-7; 7 bases agree with TRBD2. Germline V CDR1 and CDR2: KGHSY, FQNENV. The CDR3 length is 15 residues. Losses at the gene ends were 0 bases for V and 2 bases for J; bases not matched to a gene: 4. Here the CDR3 DNA reads TGTGCCAGCAGCCAATCTTGGGGGGGGGCCTACGAGCAGTACTTC. This sequence encodes CASSQSWGGAYEQYF.

This rearrangement joins TRBV14 to TRBJ2-7; TRBD2 agrees at 9 bases. The ends lost 6 bases at V and 4 bases at J; junction bases unmatched: 10. Germline-derived CDR1 and CDR2 are SGHDN and FVKESK. CDR3 length equals 15 residues. The CDR3 loop is CASSQFSGSIYEQYF. DNA for the CDR3: TGTGCCAGCAGTCAATTTAGCGGGAGTATTTACGAGCAGTACTTC.

The chain uses TRBV7-8 and TRBJ2-7; 7 nucleotides align to TRBD2. The CDR3 sequence is 15 residues long. CDR1 and CDR2 (germline): SGHVS, FQNEAQ. Trimming cost V 5 bases and J 4 bases; bases outside gene matches: 11. CDR3: CASSGGGRSQYEQYF. The CDR3 region has the DNA TGTGCCAGCAGCGGGGGGGGGAGATCCCAATACGAGCAGTACTTC.

The chain recombines TRBV4-2 with TRBJ2-2; D may be TRBD2 (5 bases). This CDR3 comprises 16 residues. V lost 4 bases and J 0 bases, leaving 12 bases between the germline ends. The germline gives CDR1 LGHNA, CDR2 YNFKEQ. This chain's CDR3 is CASSLKTSPNTGELFF. The CDR3 region has the DNA TGTGCCAGCAGCCTGAAAACTAGTCCGAACACCGGGGAGCTGTTTTTT.

The chain links TRBV2 to TRBJ2-5, with 7 bases lining up with TRBD1. The junction had 0 bases not matched to a gene; V was cut back by 4 bases and J by 1 base. CDR1 and CDR2 from the germline V gene are SNHLY and FYNNEI. This CDR3 spans 13 amino acids. CDR3 region: CASSGDSQETQYF. CDR3 nucleotides: TGTGCCAGCAGTGGGGACAGCCAAGAGACCCAGTACTTC.

This chain uses TRBV16 with TRBJ1-2; D ambiguous. CDR1 KGHSY and CDR2 FQNENV come from the germline V gene. The CDR3 sequence is 13 residues long. V was clipped by 0 bases and J by 7 bases, with 9 bases between them. Here the CDR3 reads CASSQSGAGGYTF. CDR3 coding DNA: TGTGCCAGCAGCCAATCGGGAGCAGGTGGCTACACCTTC.

In its sample, this clone was seen once. V usage is TRBV4-3 and J usage is TRBJ2-1; tentative D call: TRBD1 (5 bases). The CDR3 is 14 amino acids. Germline assignment: CDR1 LGHNA and CDR2 YSLEER. V lost 2 bases, J lost 6 bases, and 11 bases lay in between. The CDR3 sequence: CASSQPRVPNEQFF. The CDR3 DNA sequence: TGCGCCAGCAGCCAACCCAGGGTTCCCAATGAGCAGTTCTTC.

The chain is built from TRBV5-5 and TRBJ1-2; D may be TRBD1 (5 bases). The V end was cut by 0 bases, the J end by 5 bases, with 17 bases between. This CDR3 is built from 16 residues. Per germline, CDR1 SGHKS and CDR2 YYEKEE (reference sequence). The CDR3 region is CASSLDPQGIQYGYTF. The CDR3 DNA is TGTGCCAGCAGCTTGGACCCCCAGGGTATCCAGTATGGCTACACCTTC.

The chain employs TRBV7-2 and TRBJ1-6; D remains unclear. The CDR3 sequence is 15 residues long. V shed 4 bases and J shed 6 bases, with 13 bases lying between them. Germline values: CDR1 SGHTA, CDR2 FQGNSA. The CDR3 DNA reads as TGTGCCAGCAGCTATCAAGCCGGGGTTAATTCACCCCTCCACTTT. This sequence encodes CASSYQAGVNSPLHF.

The chain recombines TRBV3-1 (or the pseudogene TRBV3-2) with TRBJ2-3; 10 bases agree with TRBD2. The CDR3 has 15 residues. The V segment lost 4 bases and the J segment 4 bases; nucleotides outside the gene matches: 5. Per the germline V gene, CDR1 is LGHDT and CDR2 is YNNKEL (reference sequence). In DNA, the CDR3 is TGTGCCAGCAGCCTAGCGGGGGGCTCTGCAGATACGCAGTATTTT. Protein sequence: CASSLAGGSADTQYF.

The rearrangement joins TRBV28 to TRBJ1-2, with 8 bases fitting TRBD1. V lost 2 bases and J lost 8; bases outside the gene matches: 7. Germline V gene data show CDR1 as MDHEN and CDR2 as SYDVKM. The CDR3 has 14 amino acids. The CDR3 sequence: CASSLVTGDGGYTF. As DNA, the CDR3 is TGTGCCAGCAGTTTAGTGACAGGGGATGGCGGCTACACCTTC.

The chain is built from TRBV29-1 and TRBJ2-3; TRBD1 matches at 10 bases. With V trimmed by 7 bases and J by 4 bases, 8 bases remained unmatched. The CDR3 sequence is 14 residues long. Germline values: CDR1 SQVTM, CDR2 ANQGSEA. The CDR3 here is CSAAGTGVPDTQYF. The DNA of the CDR3 is TGCAGCGCCGCCGGGACAGGGGTGCCAGATACGCAGTATTTT.

The chain combines TRBV5-8 with TRBJ1-4; D unresolved. The length of the CDR3 is 14 residues. V shed 4 bases and J shed 6 bases, with 13 bases lying between them. Germline loops: CDR1 SGHTS, CDR2 YDEGEE. The CDR3 DNA is TGTGCCAGCAGCCCAGACCCCGCGGATGAAAAACTGTTTTTT. This sequence encodes CASSPDPADEKLFF. Together with reference TRBV5-8 and TRBJ1-4, the CDR3 gives the full variable domain: EAGVTQSPTHLIKTRGQQATLRCSPISGHTSVYWYQQALGLGLQFLLWYDEGEERNRGNFPPRFSGRQFPNYSSELNVNALELEDSALYLCASSPDPADEKLFFGSGTQLSVL.

This chain uses TRBV28 with TRBJ1-4, with 9 nucleotides matching TRBD1. Germline lookup yields CDR1 MDHEN and CDR2 SYDVKM. The V segment lost 3 bases and the J segment 12 bases; nucleotides outside the gene matches: 17. This CDR3 comprises 17 residues. The CDR3 here is CASSFGPHRGLSLELFF. CDR3 nucleotide sequence: TGTGCCAGCAGTTTCGGCCCCCACAGGGGGCTGTCCCTCGAACTGTTTTTT.

The chain has TRBV30 and TRBJ2-2; possibly TRBD2 for D (6 bases). V gave up 5 bases and J gave up 0 bases, with 13 bases separating them. CDR3 length equals 15 residues. The V gene's germline CDR1 is GTSNPN and CDR2 SVGIG (reference sequence). The CDR3 reads CAWLRGAPNTGELFF. The CDR3 DNA reads TGTGCCTGGTTGCGCGGGGCCCCGAACACCGGGGAGCTGTTTTTT.